The entry that follows covers one TCR beta chain sequence. The sample is drawn from a study of blood T cell repertoires in COVID-19. TCRdb's copy holds only in-frame clones and misses some; the assay was immunoSEQ multiplex PCR. This sample yields about 230,000 clones, of which approximately 84% are seen a single time; around 8% belongs to the top ten. Germline CDR1 reads MNHNS; CDR2 reads SASEGT. V lost 3 bases and J lost 7; bases outside the gene matches: 13. This CDR3 is built from 17 residues. Sequenced: peripheral blood. This TCR was sampled from a woman aged 80 or over with acute or convalescent COVID-19. This chain joins TRBV6-1 and TRBJ2-2, with TRBD2 matching 8 bases. CDR3 in DNA: TGTGCCAGCAGTGATGCGGGAGGCAGAGGTACCATCGGGGAGCTGTTTTTT. As protein: CASSDAGGRGTIGELFF.